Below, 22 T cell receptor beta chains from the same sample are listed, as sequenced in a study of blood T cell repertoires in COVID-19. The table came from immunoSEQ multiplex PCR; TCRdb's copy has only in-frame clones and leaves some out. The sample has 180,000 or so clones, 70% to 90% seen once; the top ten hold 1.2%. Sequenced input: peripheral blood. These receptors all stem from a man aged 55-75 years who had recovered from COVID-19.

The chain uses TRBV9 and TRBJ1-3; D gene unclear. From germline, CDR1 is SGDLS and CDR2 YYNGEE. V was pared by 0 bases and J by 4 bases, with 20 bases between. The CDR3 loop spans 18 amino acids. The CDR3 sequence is CASSVGPGRGLGGNTIYF. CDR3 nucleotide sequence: TGTGCCAGCAGCGTAGGCCCGGGTCGGGGTCTAGGGGGAAACACCATATATTTT.

For the CDR3, the DNA is TGTGCCAGCAGCTTGGCGACGACAGGGGACTCCTACAATGAGCAGTTCTTC. It translates to CASSLATTGDSYNEQFF. This chain links TRBV5-5 with TRBJ2-1; the match to TRBD1 covers 8 bases. CDR3 length: 17 amino acids. J gave up 0 bases and V 0 bases, and 5 bases lay outside the gene matches. Germline CDR1 and CDR2: SGHKS and YYEKEE (reference sequence). The full variable domain, rest sourced from reference TRBV5-5 and TRBJ2-1, is DAGVTQSPTHLIKTRGQQVTLRCSPISGHKSVSWYQQVLGQGPQFIFQYYEKEERGRGNFPDRFSARQFPNYSSELNVNALLLGDSALYLCASSLATTGDSYNEQFFGPGTRLTVL.

CDR3: CASSLAGTGAHEQFF. The CDR3 nucleotides are TGTGCCAGCAGCTTAGCCGGGACAGGGGCCCACGAGCAGTTCTTC. V gene TRBV7-9 combines with J gene TRBJ2-1, with 10 bases that match TRBD1. This CDR3 has 15 residues. Germline assignment: CDR1 SEHNR and CDR2 FQNEAQ (reference sequence). With V trimmed by 0 bases and J by 10 bases, 6 bases remained unmatched.

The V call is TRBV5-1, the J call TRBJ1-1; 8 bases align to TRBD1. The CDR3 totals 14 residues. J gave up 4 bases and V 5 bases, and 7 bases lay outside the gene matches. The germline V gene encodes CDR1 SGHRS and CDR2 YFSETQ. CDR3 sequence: CASSFGTGSTEAFF. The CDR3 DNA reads TGCGCCAGCAGTTTCGGGACAGGTAGCACTGAAGCTTTCTTT.

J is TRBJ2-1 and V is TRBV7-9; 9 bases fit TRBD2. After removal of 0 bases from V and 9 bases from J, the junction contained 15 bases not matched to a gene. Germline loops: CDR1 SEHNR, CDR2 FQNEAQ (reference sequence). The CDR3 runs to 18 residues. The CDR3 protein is CASSLARASGVIGGEQFF. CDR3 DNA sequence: TGTGCCAGCAGCTTAGCGCGGGCTAGCGGGGTCATCGGGGGTGAGCAGTTCTTC.

The CDR3 loop is CASSSGTGGPQPQHF. For the CDR3, the DNA is TGTGCCAGCAGCTCCGGGACAGGGGGCCCTCAGCCCCAGCATTTT. V is TRBV2 and J is TRBJ1-5; TRBD1 matches 12 bases. There are 15 residues in the CDR3. Germline V lookup: CDR1 SNHLY, CDR2 FYNNEI. After removal of 6 bases from V and 6 bases from J, the junction contained 6 bases not matched to a gene. Variable domain in full (rest from reference TRBV2 and TRBJ1-5): EPEVTQTPSHQVTQMGQEVILRCVPISNHLYFYWYRQILGQKVEFLVSFYNNEISEKSEIFDDQFSVERPDGSNFTLKIRSTKLEDSAMYFCASSSGTGGPQPQHFGDGTRLSIL.

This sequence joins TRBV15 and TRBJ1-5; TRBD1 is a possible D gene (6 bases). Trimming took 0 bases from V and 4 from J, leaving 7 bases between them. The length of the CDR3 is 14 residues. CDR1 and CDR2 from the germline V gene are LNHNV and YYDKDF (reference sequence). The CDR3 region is CATSRDRGNQPQHF. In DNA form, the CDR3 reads TGTGCCACCAGCAGAGACAGGGGAAATCAGCCCCAGCATTTT.

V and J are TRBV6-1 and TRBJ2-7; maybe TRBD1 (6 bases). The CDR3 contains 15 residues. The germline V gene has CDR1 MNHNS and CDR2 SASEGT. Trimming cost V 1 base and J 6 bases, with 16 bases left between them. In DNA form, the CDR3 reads TGTGCCAGCAGTGAAGGTATTCCGGGACAAACCGAGCAGTACTTC. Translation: CASSEGIPGQTEQYF.

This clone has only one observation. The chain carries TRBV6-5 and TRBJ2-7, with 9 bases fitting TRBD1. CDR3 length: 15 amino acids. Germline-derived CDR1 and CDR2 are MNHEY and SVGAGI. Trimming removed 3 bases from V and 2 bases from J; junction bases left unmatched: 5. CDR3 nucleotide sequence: TGTGCCAGCAGTTATCCGGGACAGGGAGCCTACGAGCAGTACTTC. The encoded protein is CASSYPGQGAYEQYF.

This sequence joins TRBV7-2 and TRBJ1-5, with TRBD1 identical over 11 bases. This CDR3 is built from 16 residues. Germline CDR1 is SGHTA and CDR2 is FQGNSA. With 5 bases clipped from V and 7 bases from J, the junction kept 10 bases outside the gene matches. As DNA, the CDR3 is TGTGCCAGCAGCCGCGGGACAGGGGGATTTGGCCAGCCCCAGCATTTT. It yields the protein CASSRGTGGFGQPQHF.

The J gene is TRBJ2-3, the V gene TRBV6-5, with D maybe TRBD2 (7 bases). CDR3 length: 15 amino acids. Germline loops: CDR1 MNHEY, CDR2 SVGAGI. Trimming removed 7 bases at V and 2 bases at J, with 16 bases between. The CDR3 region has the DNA TGTGCCAGCACAAAGGGCGCGGGGGCCACAGATACGCAGTATTTT. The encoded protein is CASTKGAGATDTQYF.

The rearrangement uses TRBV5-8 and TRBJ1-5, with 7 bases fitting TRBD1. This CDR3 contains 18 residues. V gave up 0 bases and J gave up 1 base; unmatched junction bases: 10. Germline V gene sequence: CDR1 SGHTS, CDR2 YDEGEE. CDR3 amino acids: CASSLDLGGSRSNQPQHF. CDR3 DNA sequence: TGTGCCAGCAGCTTGGACCTAGGGGGCTCACGAAGCAATCAGCCCCAGCATTTT.

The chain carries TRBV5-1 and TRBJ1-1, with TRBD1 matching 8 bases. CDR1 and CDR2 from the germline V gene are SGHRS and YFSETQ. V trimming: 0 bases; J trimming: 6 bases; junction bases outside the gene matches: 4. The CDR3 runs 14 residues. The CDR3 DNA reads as TGCGCCAGCAGCTTGGGGACAGGGTTCTCTGAAGCTTTCTTT. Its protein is CASSLGTGFSEAFF.

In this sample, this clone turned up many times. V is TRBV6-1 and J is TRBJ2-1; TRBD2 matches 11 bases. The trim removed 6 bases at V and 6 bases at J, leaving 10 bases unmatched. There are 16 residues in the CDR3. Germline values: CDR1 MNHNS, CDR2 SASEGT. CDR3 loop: CASRERRLAGGNEQFF. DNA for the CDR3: TGTGCCAGCAGGGAAAGGAGGCTAGCGGGGGGCAATGAGCAGTTCTTC.

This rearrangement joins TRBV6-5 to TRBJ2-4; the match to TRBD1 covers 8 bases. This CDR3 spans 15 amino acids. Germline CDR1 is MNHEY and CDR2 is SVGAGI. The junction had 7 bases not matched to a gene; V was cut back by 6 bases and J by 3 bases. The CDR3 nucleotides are TGTGCCAGCAGACACAGGGGGATCGACAAAAACATTCAGTACTTC. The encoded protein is CASRHRGIDKNIQYF.

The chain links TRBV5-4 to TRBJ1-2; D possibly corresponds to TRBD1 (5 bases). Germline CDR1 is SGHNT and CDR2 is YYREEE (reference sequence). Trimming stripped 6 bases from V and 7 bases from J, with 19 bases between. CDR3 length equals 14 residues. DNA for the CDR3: TGTGCCAGCACCCCCAATGGAGGGGATGGTGGCTACACCTTC. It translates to CASTPNGGDGGYTF.

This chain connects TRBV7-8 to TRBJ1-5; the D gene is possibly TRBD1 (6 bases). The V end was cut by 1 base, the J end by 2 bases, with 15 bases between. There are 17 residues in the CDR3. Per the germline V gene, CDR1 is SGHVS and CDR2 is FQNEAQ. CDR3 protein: CASSLGGTGYGNQPQHF. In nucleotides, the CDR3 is TGTGCCAGCAGCTTAGGGGGCACAGGGTATGGCAATCAGCCCCAGCATTTT.

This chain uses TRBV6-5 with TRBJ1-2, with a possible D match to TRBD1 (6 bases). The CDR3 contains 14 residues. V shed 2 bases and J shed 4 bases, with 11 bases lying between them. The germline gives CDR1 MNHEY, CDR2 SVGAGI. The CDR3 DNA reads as TGTGCCAGCAGTTACGCGGGGGCCAGCTATGGCTACACCTTC. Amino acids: CASSYAGASYGYTF.

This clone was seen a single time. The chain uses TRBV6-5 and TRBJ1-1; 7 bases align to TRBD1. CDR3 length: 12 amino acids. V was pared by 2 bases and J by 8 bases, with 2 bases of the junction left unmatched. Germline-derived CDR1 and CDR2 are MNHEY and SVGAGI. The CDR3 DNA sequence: TGTGCCAGCAGTTACAGGGACAGCGAAGCTTTCTTT. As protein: CASSYRDSEAFF.

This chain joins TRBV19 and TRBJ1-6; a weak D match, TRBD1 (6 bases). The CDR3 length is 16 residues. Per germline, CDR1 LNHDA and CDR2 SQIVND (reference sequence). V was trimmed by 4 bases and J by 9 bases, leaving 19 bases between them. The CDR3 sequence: CASSTTPSRGGSPLHF. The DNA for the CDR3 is TGTGCCAGTAGTACCACTCCCTCTCGAGGGGGTTCACCCCTCCACTTT. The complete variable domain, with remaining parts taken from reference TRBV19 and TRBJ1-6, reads DGGITQSPKYLFRKEGQNVTLSCEQNLNHDAMYWYRQDPGQGLRLIYYSQIVNDFQKGDIAEGYSVSREKKESFPLTVTSAQKNPTAFYLCASSTTPSRGGSPLHFGNGTRLTVT.

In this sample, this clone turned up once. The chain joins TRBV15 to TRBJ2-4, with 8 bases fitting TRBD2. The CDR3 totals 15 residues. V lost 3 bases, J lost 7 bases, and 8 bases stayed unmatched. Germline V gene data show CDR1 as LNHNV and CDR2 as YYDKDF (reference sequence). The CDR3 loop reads CATSRIRGGLNIQYF. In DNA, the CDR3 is TGTGCCACCAGCAGGATCCGGGGGGGACTGAACATTCAGTACTTC.

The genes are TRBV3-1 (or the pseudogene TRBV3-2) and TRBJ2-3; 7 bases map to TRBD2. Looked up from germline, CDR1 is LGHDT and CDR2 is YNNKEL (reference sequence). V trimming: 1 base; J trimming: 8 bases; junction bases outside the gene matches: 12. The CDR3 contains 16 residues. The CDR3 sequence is CASSQGGRVEAGTQYF. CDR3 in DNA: TGTGCCAGCAGCCAAGGAGGGAGGGTAGAGGCAGGTACGCAGTATTTT.